One and the same sample provided the 10 T cell receptor beta chains below, sequenced in a study of blood T cells in healthy people across ages. The use of a sample-barcoded 5' primer and a J-beta primer mix characterized a second PCR of roughly 7 to 11 cycles. TCRdb independently ran MiXCR on the 5' RACE reads; one entry per CDR3 protein. This table has about 1 million distinct CDR3 sequences, 45% appearing once. The sequenced sample consisted of blood. The receptors were sampled from a woman aged 55-69 years in good health.

The rearrangement uses TRBV3-1 and TRBJ2-5; D is perhaps TRBD1 (5 bases). The CDR3 totals 14 residues. The V gene lost 1 base and the J gene lost 2 bases, with 8 bases spanning the gap. Germline V CDR1 and CDR2: LGHDT, YNNKEL (reference sequence). The CDR3 sequence is CASSQGRTQETQYF. The DNA for the CDR3 is TGTGCCAGCAGCCAAGGCAGGACACAAGAGACCCAGTACTTC.

The V gene is TRBV3-1, the J gene TRBJ2-3; 10 bases match TRBD2. V lost 1 base and J lost 3; bases outside the gene matches: 7. The CDR3 runs 17 residues. Germline loops: CDR1 LGHDT, CDR2 YNNKEL (reference sequence). The CDR3 is CASSQGASGSRTDTQYF. The CDR3 DNA reads TGTGCCAGCAGCCAAGGCGCTAGCGGGAGCAGAACAGATACGCAGTATTTT.

This chain uses TRBV28 with TRBJ2-7; 7 nucleotides line up with TRBD2. Looked up from germline, CDR1 is MDHEN and CDR2 is SYDVKM. The V and J ends lost 2 bases and 0 bases, in that order; junction bases with no gene match: 10. The CDR3 consists of 17 residues. The chain's CDR3 is CASSLGIAGASSYEQYF. In DNA, the CDR3 is TGTGCCAGCAGTTTAGGGATTGCGGGAGCCAGCTCCTACGAGCAGTACTTC.

This clonotype was counted a few times. The genes are TRBV5-1 and TRBJ2-3; no clear D. Trimming took off 7 bases at V and 1 base at J, with 16 bases between the two ends. The length of the CDR3 is 15 residues. CDR1 SGHRS and CDR2 YFSETQ come from the germline V gene. The CDR3 nucleotides read TGCGCCAGCCACGACCCTAGGGATGGCACAGATACGCAGTATTTT. It specifies CASHDPRDGTDTQYF.

The CDR3 nucleotides are TGTGCCAGCAGCCGCGCGGGGGTGTTGGCCTCTGACGAGCAGTACTTC. Translation: CASSRAGVLASDEQYF. The chain is built from TRBV3-1 and TRBJ2-7, with TRBD2 matching over 7 bases. This CDR3 region has 16 residues. V lost 4 bases and J lost 5; bases outside the gene matches: 14. Germline V gene sequence: CDR1 LGHDT, CDR2 YNNKEL (reference sequence).

In this sample, this clonotype turned up once. The chain carries TRBV27 and TRBJ1-5; D unclear. Germline CDR1 MNHEY, CDR2 SMNVEV (reference sequence). This CDR3 contains 16 residues. Trimming took off 5 bases at V and 6 bases at J, with 20 bases between the two ends. Here the CDR3 DNA reads TGTGCCAGCAGTCCTTACTGGGATCCACTGAGTCAGCCCCAGCATTTT. This encodes CASSPYWDPLSQPQHF.

This chain connects TRBV6-1 to TRBJ1-2, with D hard to call. With 6 bases removed from V and 8 bases from J, the gap between germline ends came to 22 bases. This CDR3 contains 15 residues. Germline-derived CDR1 and CDR2 are MNHNS and SASEGT. Here the CDR3 DNA reads TGTGCCAGCAGGAGAACCATGGCACCGGGAGGCGGCTACACCTTC. Translation: CASRRTMAPGGGYTF.

The gene calls are TRBV9 and TRBJ2-5; 10 bases align to TRBD2. The J call is in doubt because the DNA end fits TRBJ2-7 better. Per the germline V gene, CDR1 is SGDLS and CDR2 is YYNGEE. The CDR3 has 14 amino acids. The CDR3 DNA reads as TGTGCCAGCAGCGATAGCGGGAGGCCAGGCGAGCAGTACTTC. Residues: CASSDSGRPGEQYF.

V gene TRBV20-1 combines with J gene TRBJ2-7; TRBD2 is a possible D gene (5 bases). CDR1 is DFQATT, CDR2 SNEGSKA, per germline (reference sequence). Trimming pared 3 bases from V and 0 bases from J, leaving 9 bases between. The CDR3 contains 13 residues. This CDR3 reads CSASGGRSYEQYF. CDR3 bases: TGCAGTGCTAGCGGCGGGCGCTCCTACGAGCAGTACTTC.

This clonotype was observed a handful of times. The chain is built from TRBV29-1 and TRBJ2-5; D is unclear. CDR1 and CDR2 from the germline V gene are SQVTM and ANQGSEA. The CDR3 extends over 12 amino acids. V lost 4 bases to trimming and J lost 4 bases, with 10 bases between them. The CDR3 protein is CSVVALLETQYF. CDR3 nucleotide sequence: TGCAGCGTTGTGGCGCTTTTAGAGACCCAGTACTTC.